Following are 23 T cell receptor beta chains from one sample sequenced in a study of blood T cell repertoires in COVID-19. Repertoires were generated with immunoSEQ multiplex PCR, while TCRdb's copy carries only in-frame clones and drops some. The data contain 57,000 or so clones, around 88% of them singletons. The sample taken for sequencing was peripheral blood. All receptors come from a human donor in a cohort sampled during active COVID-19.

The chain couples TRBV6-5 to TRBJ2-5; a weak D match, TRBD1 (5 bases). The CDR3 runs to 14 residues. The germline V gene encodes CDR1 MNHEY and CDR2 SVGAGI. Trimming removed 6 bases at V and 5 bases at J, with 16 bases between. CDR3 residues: CASSFQGAGETQYF. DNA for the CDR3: TGTGCCAGCAGCTTCCAAGGGGCAGGGGAGACCCAGTACTTC.

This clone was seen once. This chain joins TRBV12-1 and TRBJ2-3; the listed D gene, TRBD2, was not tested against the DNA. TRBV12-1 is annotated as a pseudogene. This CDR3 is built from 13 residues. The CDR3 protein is CASSTGLADTQYF. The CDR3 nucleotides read TGTGCCAGCAGCACAGGACTAGCGGATACGCAGTATTTT.

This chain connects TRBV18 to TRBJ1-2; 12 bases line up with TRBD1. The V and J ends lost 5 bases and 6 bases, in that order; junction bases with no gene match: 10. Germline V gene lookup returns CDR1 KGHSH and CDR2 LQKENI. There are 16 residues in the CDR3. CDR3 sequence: CASSSPGQGALDGYTF. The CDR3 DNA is TGTGCCAGCTCATCTCCGGGACAGGGGGCGTTGGATGGCTACACCTTC.

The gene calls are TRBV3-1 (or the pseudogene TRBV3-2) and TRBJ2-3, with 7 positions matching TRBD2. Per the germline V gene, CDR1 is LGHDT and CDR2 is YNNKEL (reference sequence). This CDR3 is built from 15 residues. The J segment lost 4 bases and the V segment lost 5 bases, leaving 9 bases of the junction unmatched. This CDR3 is CASSYTRTRSDTQYF. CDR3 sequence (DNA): TGTGCCAGCAGCTATACGAGGACTAGATCAGATACGCAGTATTTT.

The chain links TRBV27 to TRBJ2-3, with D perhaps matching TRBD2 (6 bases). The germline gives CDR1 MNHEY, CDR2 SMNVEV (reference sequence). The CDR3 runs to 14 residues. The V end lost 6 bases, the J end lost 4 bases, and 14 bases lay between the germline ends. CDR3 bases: TGTGCCAGCAGCGGAGGGCCAATCCCAGATACGCAGTATTTT. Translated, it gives CASSGGPIPDTQYF.

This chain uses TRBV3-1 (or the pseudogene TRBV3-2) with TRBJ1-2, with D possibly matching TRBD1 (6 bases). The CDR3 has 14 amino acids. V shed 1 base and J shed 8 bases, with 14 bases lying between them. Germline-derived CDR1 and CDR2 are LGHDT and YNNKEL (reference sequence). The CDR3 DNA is TGTGCCAGCAGCCAAGTCGGACAGTCCGCCGGCTACACCTTC. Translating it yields CASSQVGQSAGYTF.

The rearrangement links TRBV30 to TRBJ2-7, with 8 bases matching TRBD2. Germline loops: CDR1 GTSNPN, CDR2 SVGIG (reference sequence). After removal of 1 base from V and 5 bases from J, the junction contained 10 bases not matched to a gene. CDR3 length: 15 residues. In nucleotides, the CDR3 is TGTGCCTGGAGTGACCTGGCGGGAGGAAGGAACGAGCAGTACTTC. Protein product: CAWSDLAGGRNEQYF.

The CDR3 here is CASSLQGMNTEAFF. In nucleotides, the CDR3 is TGTGCCAGCAGCTTACAGGGGATGAACACTGAAGCTTTCTTT. The chain couples TRBV5-5 to TRBJ1-1, with 7 nucleotides matching TRBD1. The CDR3 extends over 14 amino acids. The V gene's germline CDR1 is SGHKS and CDR2 YYEKEE (reference sequence). V shed 2 bases and J 0 bases; nucleotides not matched to a gene: 1.

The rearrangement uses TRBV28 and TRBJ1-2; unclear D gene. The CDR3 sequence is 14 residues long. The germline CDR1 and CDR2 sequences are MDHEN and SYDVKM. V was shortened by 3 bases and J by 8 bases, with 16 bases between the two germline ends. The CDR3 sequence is CASSFGPSLQGYTF. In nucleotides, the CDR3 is TGTGCCAGCAGTTTTGGGCCCAGCCTCCAAGGCTACACCTTC.

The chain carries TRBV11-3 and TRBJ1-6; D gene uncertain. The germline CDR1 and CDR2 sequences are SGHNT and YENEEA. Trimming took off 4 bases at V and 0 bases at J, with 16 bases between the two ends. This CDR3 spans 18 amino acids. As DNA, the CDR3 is TGTGCCAGCAGCTCCCAGGAGCGCGGGAGCTCCTATAATTCACCCCTCCACTTT. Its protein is CASSSQERGSSYNSPLHF. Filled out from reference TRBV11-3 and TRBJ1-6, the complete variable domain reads EAGVVQSPRYKIIEKKQPVAFWCNPISGHNTLYWYLQNLGQGPELLIRYENEEAVDDSQLPKDRFSAERLKGVDSTLKIQPAELGDSAVYLCASSSQERGSSYNSPLHFGNGTRLTVT.

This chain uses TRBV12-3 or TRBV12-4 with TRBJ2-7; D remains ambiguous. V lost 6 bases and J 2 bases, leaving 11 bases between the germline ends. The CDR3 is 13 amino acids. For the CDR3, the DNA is TGTGCCAGCAGAACAAGGAGTCCCTACGAGCAGTACTTC. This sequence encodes CASRTRSPYEQYF.

The CDR3, as DNA: TGCGCCAGCAGCCAAACCCAACGGGATTTTAGCGAGCAGTACTTC. It specifies CASSQTQRDFSEQYF. J is TRBJ2-7 and V is TRBV4-1; the D gene is possibly TRBD2 (5 bases). CDR1 is MGHRA and CDR2 is YSYEKL in the germline V gene. This CDR3 is built from 15 residues. Deletions cut 2 bases from V and 6 bases from J, with 17 bases between.

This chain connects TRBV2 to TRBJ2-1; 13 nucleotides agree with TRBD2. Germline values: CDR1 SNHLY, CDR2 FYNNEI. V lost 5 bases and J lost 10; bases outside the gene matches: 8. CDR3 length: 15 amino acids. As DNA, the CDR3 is TGTGCCAGCAGTCCCCAGGGACTAGCGGGAACCGAGCAGTTCTTC. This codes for CASSPQGLAGTEQFF.

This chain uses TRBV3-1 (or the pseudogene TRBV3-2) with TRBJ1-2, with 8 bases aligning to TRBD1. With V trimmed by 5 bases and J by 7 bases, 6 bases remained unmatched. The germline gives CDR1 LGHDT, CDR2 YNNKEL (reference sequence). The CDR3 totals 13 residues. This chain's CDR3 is CASSLDRASGYTF. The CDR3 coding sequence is TGTGCCAGCAGCTTGGACAGGGCTTCTGGCTACACCTTC.

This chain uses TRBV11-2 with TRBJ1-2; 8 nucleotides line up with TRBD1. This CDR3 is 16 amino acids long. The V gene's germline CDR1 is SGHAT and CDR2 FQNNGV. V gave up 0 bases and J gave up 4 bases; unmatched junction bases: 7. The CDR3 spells CASSLDRTGGSYGYTF. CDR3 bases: TGTGCCAGCAGCTTAGATCGAACAGGGGGGAGCTATGGCTACACCTTC.

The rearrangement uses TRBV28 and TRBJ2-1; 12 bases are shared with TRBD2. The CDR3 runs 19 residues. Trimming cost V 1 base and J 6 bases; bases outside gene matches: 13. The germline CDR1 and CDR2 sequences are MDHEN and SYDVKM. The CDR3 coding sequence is TGTGCCAGCAGTTTATTATTGACTAGCGGGAGCAATCCGAGCAATGAGCAGTTCTTC. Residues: CASSLLLTSGSNPSNEQFF.

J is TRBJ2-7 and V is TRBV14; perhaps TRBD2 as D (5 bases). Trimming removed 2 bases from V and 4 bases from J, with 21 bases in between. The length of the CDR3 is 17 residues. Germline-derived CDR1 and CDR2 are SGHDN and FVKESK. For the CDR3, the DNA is TGTGCCAGCAGCCAACCTATCGTCGACGGGGTAACTTACGAGCAGTACTTC. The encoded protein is CASSQPIVDGVTYEQYF.

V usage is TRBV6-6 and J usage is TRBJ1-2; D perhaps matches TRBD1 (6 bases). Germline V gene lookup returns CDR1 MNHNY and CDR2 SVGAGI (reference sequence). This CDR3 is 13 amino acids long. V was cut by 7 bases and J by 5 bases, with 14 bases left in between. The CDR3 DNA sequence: TGTGCCAGCAAAGGGGACATAAAATATGGCTACACCTTC. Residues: CASKGDIKYGYTF.

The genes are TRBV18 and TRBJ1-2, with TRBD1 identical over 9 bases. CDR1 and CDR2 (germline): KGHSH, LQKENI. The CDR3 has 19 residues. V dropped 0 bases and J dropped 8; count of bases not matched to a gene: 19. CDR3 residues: CASSPPTVGTGRLVGGYTF. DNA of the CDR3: TGTGCCAGCTCACCACCGACCGTGGGGACAGGGCGGCTTGTTGGAGGCTACACCTTC. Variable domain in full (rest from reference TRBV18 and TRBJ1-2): NAGVMQNPRHLVRRRGQEARLRCSPMKGHSHVYWYRQLPEEGLKFMVYLQKENIIDESGMPKERFSAEFPKEGPSILRIQQVVRGDSAAYFCASSPPTVGTGRLVGGYTFGSGTRLTVV.

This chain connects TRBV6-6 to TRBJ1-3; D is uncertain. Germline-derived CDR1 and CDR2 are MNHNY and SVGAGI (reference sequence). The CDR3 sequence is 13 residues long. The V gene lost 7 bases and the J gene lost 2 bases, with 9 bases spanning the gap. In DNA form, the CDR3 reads TGTGCCAGCATTCTCGAGGCTGGAAACACCATATATTTT. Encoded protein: CASILEAGNTIYF.

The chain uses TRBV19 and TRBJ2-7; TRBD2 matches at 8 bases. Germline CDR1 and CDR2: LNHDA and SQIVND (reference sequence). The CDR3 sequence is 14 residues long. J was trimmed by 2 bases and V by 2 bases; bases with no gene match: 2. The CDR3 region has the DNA TGTGCCAGTAGTATACTGGGACTAGCCTACGAGCAGTACTTC. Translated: CASSILGLAYEQYF.

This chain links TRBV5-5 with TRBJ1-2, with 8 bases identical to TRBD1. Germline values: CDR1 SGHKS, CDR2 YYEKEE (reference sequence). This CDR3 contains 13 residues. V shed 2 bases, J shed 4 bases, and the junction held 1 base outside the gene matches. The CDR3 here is CASSFTGGYGYTF. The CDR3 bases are TGTGCCAGCAGCTTTACAGGGGGCTATGGCTACACCTTC.

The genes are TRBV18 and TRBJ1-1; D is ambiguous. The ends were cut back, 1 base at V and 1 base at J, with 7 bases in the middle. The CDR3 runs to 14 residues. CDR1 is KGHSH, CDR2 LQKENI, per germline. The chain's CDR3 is CASSPRLENTEAFF. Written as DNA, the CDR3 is TGTGCCAGCTCACCACGATTAGAGAACACTGAAGCTTTCTTT.